The sequence of this TCR beta chain was determined in a study of cytotoxic CD8 clonotypes in ibrutinib-treated CLL. Background on the study: 11 relapsed/refractory, more than 14 treatment-naive; approximately 18 IGHV unmutated. A mean of around 270,000 productive templates and 90,000 or so productive rearrangements was obtained per sample.

TCR beta libraries used about 1.9 micrograms of genomic DNA from cryopreserved PBMCs. The study's findings and limits: Clonality measured at baseline exceeded age-matched healthy donors, tracking circulating CD8+ T-cell counts.

Assay used: immunoSEQ multiplex PCR; TCRdb lists only in-frame clones, some missing. The repertoire has 65,000 to 80,000 clones, around four fifths of them found once; the top ten carry around 37%. In the case of this clone: What it binds is not known.

Germline V gene sequence: CDR1 SGHRS, CDR2 YFSETQ. Trimming shortened V by 1 base and J by 5 bases, and 10 bases separated the two germline ends. This CDR3 has 13 amino acids. The source is a human donor with chronic lymphocytic leukemia. The sequenced sample was PBMCs, obtained after 24 months of ibrutinib treatment. The chain combines TRBV5-1 with TRBJ2-7, with D perhaps TRBD2 (5 bases). In DNA, the CDR3 is TGCGCCAGCAGCTTGCCCGGGGTCCACGAGCAGTACTTC. Its protein is CASSLPGVHEQYF.